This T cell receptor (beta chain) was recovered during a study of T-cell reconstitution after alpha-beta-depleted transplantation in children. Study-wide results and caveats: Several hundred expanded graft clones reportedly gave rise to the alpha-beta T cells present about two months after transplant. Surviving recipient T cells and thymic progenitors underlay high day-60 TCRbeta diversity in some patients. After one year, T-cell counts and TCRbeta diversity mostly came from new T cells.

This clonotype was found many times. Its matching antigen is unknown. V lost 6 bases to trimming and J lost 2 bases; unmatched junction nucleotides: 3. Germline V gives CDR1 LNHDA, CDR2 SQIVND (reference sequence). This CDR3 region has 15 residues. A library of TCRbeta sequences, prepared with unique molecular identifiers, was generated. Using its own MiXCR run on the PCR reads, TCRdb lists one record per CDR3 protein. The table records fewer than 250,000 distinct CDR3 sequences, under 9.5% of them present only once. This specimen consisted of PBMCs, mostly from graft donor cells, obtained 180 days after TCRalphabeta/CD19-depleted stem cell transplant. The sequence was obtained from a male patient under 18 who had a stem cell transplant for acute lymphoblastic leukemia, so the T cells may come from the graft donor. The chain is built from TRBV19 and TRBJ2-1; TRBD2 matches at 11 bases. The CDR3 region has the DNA TGTGCCAGTAGGGTGACTAGCGGGGCCTACAATGAGCAGTTCTTC. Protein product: CASRVTSGAYNEQFF.